Each of the 10 T cell receptor beta chains below was sequenced from the same sample in a study of CD8+ T cells in alopecia areata. cDNA reverse transcribed from extracted RNA served as the sequencing template. TCRdb keeps only in-frame clones here, not all; method: immunoSEQ multiplex PCR. The sample carries over 150,000 clones, almost 65% recorded once. The sequences come from CD4+ T cells sorted from blood, collected at week 0. These receptors were taken from a human donor with alopecia areata.

V is TRBV23-1 and J is TRBJ2-4; D tentatively fits TRBD1 or TRBD2 (5 bases each). TRBV23-1 is marked as an open reading frame, function uncertain. The CDR3 consists of 18 residues. V was clipped by 4 bases and J by 0 bases, with 19 bases between them. The CDR3 DNA is TGCGCCAGCAGTCGGGACCATCACCTTATTCTAGCCAAAAACATTCAGTACTTC. Translated: CASSRDHHLILAKNIQYF.

The J gene is TRBJ1-2, the V gene TRBV29-1, with a weak D call TRBD1 (6 bases). CDR1 and CDR2 (germline): SQVTM, ANQGSEA. V gave up 3 bases and J gave up 8 bases, with 16 bases separating them. The CDR3 runs to 13 residues. The CDR3 here is CSVDRTGGPGYTF. DNA of the CDR3: TGCAGCGTTGACCGGACGGGGGGGCCAGGCTACACCTTC.

This rearrangement joins TRBV6-5 to TRBJ2-5; 8 bases match TRBD2. The J segment lost 5 bases and the V segment lost 5 bases, leaving 4 bases of the junction unmatched. The CDR3 covers 13 residues. In germline, CDR1 is MNHEY, CDR2 SVGAGI. CDR3 coding DNA: TGTGCCAGCAGTAGACTAGCGAAGGAGACCCAGTACTTC. Amino acids: CASSRLAKETQYF.

J is TRBJ1-1 and V is TRBV15; possibly TRBD1 for D (6 bases). Trimming stripped 1 base from V and 0 bases from J, with 9 bases between. Germline CDR1 LNHNV, CDR2 YYDKDF (reference sequence). The CDR3 has 15 residues. The CDR3 sequence: CATSRAGVMNTEAFF. In DNA, the CDR3 is TGTGCCACCAGCAGAGCAGGGGTAATGAACACTGAAGCTTTCTTT.

To note about this clone: The identical CDR3 is also encoded by other nucleotide sequences in the sample. The chain is built from TRBV30 and TRBJ1-5; D possibly corresponds to TRBD1 (5 bases). V was cut by 1 base and J by 5 bases, with 9 bases left in between. Germline V gene sequence: CDR1 GTSNPN, CDR2 SVGIG (reference sequence). The CDR3 runs 13 residues. The CDR3 spells CAWSDRGDQPQHF. In nucleotides, the CDR3 is TGTGCCTGGAGTGATAGGGGCGATCAGCCCCAGCATTTT.

The chain has TRBV7-2 and TRBJ2-3; 11 bases map to TRBD2. The V gene end was trimmed by 1 base and the J gene end by 1 base; junction bases not matched to a gene: 1. The germline CDR1 and CDR2 sequences are SGHTA and FQGNSA. The CDR3 contains 16 residues. The CDR3 loop is CASSLGGLAGTDTQYF. The CDR3 DNA reads as TGTGCCAGCAGCTTAGGGGGACTAGCGGGCACAGATACGCAGTATTTT. The complete variable domain, with remaining parts taken from reference TRBV7-2 and TRBJ2-3, reads GAGVSQSPSNKVTEKGKDVELRCDPISGHTALYWYRQSLGQGLEFLIYFQGNSAPDKSGLPSDRFSAERTGGSVSTLTIQRTQQEDSAVYLCASSLGGLAGTDTQYFGPGTRLTVL.

CDR3 sequence: CSTWSSGGASGEQYF. The CDR3 nucleotides read TGCAGCACTTGGAGTAGCGGGGGGGCTTCGGGCGAGCAGTACTTC. The chain carries TRBV29-1 and TRBJ2-7; TRBD2 agrees at 11 bases. J lost 6 bases, V lost 8 bases, and 15 bases had no gene match. CDR3 length: 15 residues. Germline V gives CDR1 SQVTM, CDR2 ANQGSEA.

This clone appeared a few times. CDR3 region: CAISESTGTDTQYF. The CDR3, as DNA: TGTGCCATCAGTGAGTCAACGGGAACAGATACGCAGTATTTT. The chain has TRBV10-3 and TRBJ2-3, with D maybe TRBD2 (5 bases). CDR3 length: 14 amino acids. The germline V gene encodes CDR1 ENHRY and CDR2 SYGVKD. V lost 0 bases and J 3 bases, leaving 7 bases between the germline ends.

V gene TRBV5-1 combines with J gene TRBJ2-3, with D unclear. V was pared by 4 bases and J by 4 bases, with 13 bases between. Per germline, CDR1 SGHRS and CDR2 YFSETQ. The CDR3 sequence is 14 residues long. This chain's CDR3 is CASSPAPPADTQYF. CDR3 sequence (DNA): TGCGCCAGCAGCCCCGCTCCGCCGGCAGATACGCAGTATTTT.

The chain employs TRBV6-1 and TRBJ2-3, with a tentative D call TRBD1 (6 bases). V lost 10 bases, J lost 0 bases, and 17 bases lay in between. The CDR3 extends over 15 amino acids. CDR1 MNHNS and CDR2 SASEGT come from the germline V gene. The CDR3 sequence: CATHWGRTSTDTQYF. CDR3 DNA sequence: TGTGCCACTCATTGGGGGCGAACTAGCACAGATACGCAGTATTTT.